The 13 T cell receptor beta chains in this list originate from one sample, sequenced in a study of Graves' ophthalmopathy and Graves' hyperthyroidism. The TCR beta CDR3 regions underwent amplification from RNA transcripts. A first-round RT-PCR used HTBI primers, followed by a second-round multiplex PCR. One entry per CDR3 protein, called by TCRdb with MiXCR from the multiplex PCR reads. The sample yields about 620,000 distinct CDR3 sequences, approximately 21% seen once. The specimen sequenced was peripheral blood. The receptor source for this set is a woman aged 18-30 years with stable Graves' hyperthyroidism. Some clones in this sample may be carry-over from other donors' samples.

The DNA of the CDR3 is TGTGCCAGCCACGGCAGGGGGGGTGAGAACACTGAAGCTTTCTTT. This gives the protein CASHGRGGENTEAFF. The chain links TRBV27 to TRBJ1-1, with 7 bases identical to TRBD1. CDR3 length: 15 residues. CDR1 MNHEY and CDR2 SMNVEV come from the germline V gene (reference sequence). V dropped 8 bases and J dropped 1; count of bases not matched to a gene: 10.

This clonotype was seen at least ten times. V is TRBV6-5 and J is TRBJ2-7, with 7 bases aligning to TRBD2. Trimming at V came to 0 bases and at J to 0 bases, leaving 8 bases not matched to a gene. Per germline, CDR1 MNHEY and CDR2 SVGAGI. This CDR3 is built from 17 residues. This CDR3 reads CASSYSRTSGNSYEQYF. CDR3 DNA sequence: TGTGCCAGCAGTTACTCGAGGACAAGCGGGAACTCCTACGAGCAGTACTTC.

This clonotype was recorded at least ten times. The rearrangement uses TRBV29-1 and TRBJ1-5; TRBD1 is a possible D gene (5 bases). The CDR3 is 13 residues long. Trimming removed 4 bases at V and 0 bases at J, with 7 bases between. Germline assignment: CDR1 SQVTM and CDR2 ANQGSEA. The CDR3 coding sequence is TGCAGCGTTGGGGGCCTTAGCAATCAGCCCCAGCATTTT. Translated: CSVGGLSNQPQHF.

The sample holds many counts of this clonotype. The genes are TRBV12-3 or TRBV12-4 and TRBJ1-6, with D perhaps TRBD1 (5 bases). CDR3 length: 14 amino acids. Trimming took off 3 bases at V and 5 bases at J, with 8 bases between the two ends. CDR3 residues: CASSFEQDNSPLHF. In DNA form, the CDR3 reads TGTGCCAGCAGTTTTGAACAGGATAATTCACCCCTCCACTTT.

The sample holds many counts of this clonotype. V and J are TRBV20-1 and TRBJ2-2, with D possibly TRBD1 on 7 matching bases. V lost 3 bases, J lost 7 bases, and 15 bases lay in between. The V gene's germline CDR1 is DFQATT and CDR2 SNEGSKA (reference sequence). There are 14 residues in the CDR3. The CDR3, as DNA: TGCAGTGCTAGGGGCTCAGGGGGGCACGGGGAGCTGTTTTTT. Residues: CSARGSGGHGELFF.

At least ten counts were recorded for this clonotype. This chain joins TRBV5-1 and TRBJ1-1, with D perhaps matching TRBD1 (6 bases). Between the trimmed V and J ends, which lost 2 bases and 1 base, there was a span of 9 bases. CDR1 and CDR2 from the germline V gene are SGHRS and YFSETQ. The CDR3 covers 14 residues. Here the CDR3 reads CASSFGGGNTEAFF. The CDR3 DNA reads TGCGCCAGCAGCTTTGGAGGGGGGAACACTGAAGCTTTCTTT.

This clonotype was counted at least ten times. The rearrangement joins TRBV6-1 to TRBJ2-7; 14 bases agree with TRBD2. Germline lookup yields CDR1 MNHNS and CDR2 SASEGT. There are 17 residues in the CDR3. V lost 6 bases, J lost 6 bases, and 13 bases stayed unmatched. This CDR3 is CASSPRTSGRSLGEQYF. CDR3 nucleotides: TGTGCCAGCAGCCCCCGGACTAGCGGGAGGTCTTTGGGCGAGCAGTACTTC.

In its sample, this clonotype was seen many times. J is TRBJ2-7 and V is TRBV6-2 or TRBV6-3; perhaps TRBD2 as D (5 bases). V dropped 5 bases and J dropped 6 bases, with 14 bases sitting between them. CDR1 and CDR2 (germline): MNHEY, SVGEGT. The CDR3 covers 13 residues. CDR3 sequence reads: CASSPPDWFEQYF. In nucleotides, the CDR3 is TGTGCCAGCAGTCCTCCGGACTGGTTCGAGCAGTACTTC.

About this clonotype: A much larger clonotype is one base distant, so this may be a read error. This rearrangement joins TRBV20-1 to TRBJ1-1; the D gene is possibly TRBD1 (6 bases). The CDR3 spans 13 residues. The germline gives CDR1 DFQATT, CDR2 SNEGSKA (reference sequence). The chain's CDR3 is CSASGQTNTEVFF. DNA for the CDR3: TGCAGTGCTAGTGGACAGACGAACACTGAAGTTTTCTTT.

The V gene is TRBV24-1, the J gene TRBJ1-5, with a weak D call TRBD1 (5 bases). Germline-derived CDR1 and CDR2 are KGHDR and SFDVKD. Trimming shortened V by 4 bases and J by 1 base, and 16 bases separated the two germline ends. The CDR3 runs 17 residues. Here the CDR3 reads CATSDPPRGRSNQPQHF. The CDR3 DNA reads TGTGCCACCAGTGACCCCCCCCGGGGACGGAGCAATCAGCCCCAGCATTTT.

The chain is built from TRBV2 and TRBJ1-6, with D tentatively TRBD1 (5 bases). The V end lost 3 bases, the J end lost 6 bases, and 9 bases lay between the germline ends. The CDR3 extends over 14 amino acids. Germline-derived CDR1 and CDR2 are SNHLY and FYNNEI. As DNA, the CDR3 is TGTGCCAGCAGTGACAGGGTCTTTAATTCACCCCTCCACTTT. This sequence encodes CASSDRVFNSPLHF.

This clonotype was seen ten or more times. The chain uses TRBV12-3 or TRBV12-4 and TRBJ1-6, with no clear D. This CDR3 contains 15 residues. V was clipped by 2 bases and J by 9 bases, with 14 bases between them. The CDR3 region is CASSLNLLRGSPLHF. The CDR3 nucleotides read TGTGCCAGCAGTTTAAATCTCCTACGGGGTTCACCCCTCCACTTT.

This clonotype was recorded at least ten times. The chain carries TRBV12-3 or TRBV12-4 and TRBJ2-5; 12 bases are a match to TRBD1. The V segment lost 7 bases and the J segment 4 bases; nucleotides outside the gene matches: 4. The CDR3 contains 14 residues. CDR3 nucleotide sequence: TGTGCCAGCACCCCGGGACAGGGGGCAGAGACCCAGTACTTC. Translated, it gives CASTPGQGAETQYF.